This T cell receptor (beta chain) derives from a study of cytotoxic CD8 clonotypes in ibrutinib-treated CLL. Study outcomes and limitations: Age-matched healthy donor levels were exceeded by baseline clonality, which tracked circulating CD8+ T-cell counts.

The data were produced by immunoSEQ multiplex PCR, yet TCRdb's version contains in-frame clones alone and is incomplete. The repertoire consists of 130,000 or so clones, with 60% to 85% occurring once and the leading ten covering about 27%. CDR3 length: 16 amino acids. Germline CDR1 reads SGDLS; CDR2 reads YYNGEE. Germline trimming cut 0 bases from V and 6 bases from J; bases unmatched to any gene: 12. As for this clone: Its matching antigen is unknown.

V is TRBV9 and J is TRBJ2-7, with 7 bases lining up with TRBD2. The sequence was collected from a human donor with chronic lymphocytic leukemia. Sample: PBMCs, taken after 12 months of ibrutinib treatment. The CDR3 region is CASSVGGGSSGSEQYF. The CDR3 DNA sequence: TGTGCCAGCAGCGTAGGGGGCGGGAGTTCAGGTAGCGAGCAGTACTTC.